Sequencing of this T cell receptor beta chain was carried out in a study of blood T cell repertoires in COVID-19. About the research overall: The United States, Italy and Spain provided the acute and convalescent COVID-19 samples. T cells, B-cell-depleted T cells, or PBMCs provided the cDNA or gDNA that served as material.

For recovered donors of Cohort 3, there were two negative PCRs, clearance, or symptom resolution. The CDR3 is 16 amino acids. V lost 0 bases and J 8 bases, leaving 19 bases between the germline ends. Germline V gene data show CDR1 as LGHNA and CDR2 as YNFKEQ. Per the original data handling: Reference gene primer amplification gave estimated nucleated cell counts. Clones were sequenced by immunoSEQ multiplex PCR, and TCRdb holds only the in-frame ones, with some missing. V and J calls and clone size are copied from that table; D and trimming were computed from the DNA. This sample yields over 350,000 clones, of which approximately 90% are seen a single time; more than 1% belongs to the top ten.

The sequencing input was PBMCs or T cells enriched from blood (not recorded which). The chain joins TRBV4-2 to TRBJ1-2; D call uncertain. The receptor was derived from a woman in her late teens or twenties who had recovered from COVID-19. The CDR3 loop is CASSQDLPSRAGGYTF. CDR3 nucleotides: TGTGCCAGCAGCCAAGATCTCCCGTCGAGGGCAGGCGGCTACACCTTC.